This T cell receptor (beta chain) was profiled in a study of blood T cells in healthy people across ages. Study-level findings and limits: The percentage of naive T cells correlated strongly with TCR beta diversity. Age showed a roughly linear inverse relationship with TCR beta diversity per million T cells.

Isolated PBMCs totaled at least 6.5 million in each sample. Through a sample-barcoded 5' primer and a J-beta primer mix, a second PCR was run for about 6 to 12 cycles. Every cDNA molecule bore a tag from a template-switch adaptor containing 12 random nucleotides. TCRdb re-called the 5' RACE reads with MiXCR, one entry per CDR3 protein. This table has about 640,000 distinct CDR3 sequences, 58% appearing once. This clonotype was observed a few times. The antigen is unknown. CDR1 DFQATT and CDR2 SNEGSKA come from the germline V gene (reference sequence). V was cut by 3 bases and J by 5 bases, with 20 bases left in between. This CDR3 has 17 residues.

The sample comprised blood. This rearrangement joins TRBV20-1 to TRBJ1-6, with a weak D call TRBD1 (5 bases). This sequence originates from a man in his sixties in good health. The CDR3 nucleotides read TGCAGTGCTAGGGCAGACAGTCTTAGGACCCATAATTCACCCCTCCACTTT. Its translation: CSARADSLRTHNSPLHF.